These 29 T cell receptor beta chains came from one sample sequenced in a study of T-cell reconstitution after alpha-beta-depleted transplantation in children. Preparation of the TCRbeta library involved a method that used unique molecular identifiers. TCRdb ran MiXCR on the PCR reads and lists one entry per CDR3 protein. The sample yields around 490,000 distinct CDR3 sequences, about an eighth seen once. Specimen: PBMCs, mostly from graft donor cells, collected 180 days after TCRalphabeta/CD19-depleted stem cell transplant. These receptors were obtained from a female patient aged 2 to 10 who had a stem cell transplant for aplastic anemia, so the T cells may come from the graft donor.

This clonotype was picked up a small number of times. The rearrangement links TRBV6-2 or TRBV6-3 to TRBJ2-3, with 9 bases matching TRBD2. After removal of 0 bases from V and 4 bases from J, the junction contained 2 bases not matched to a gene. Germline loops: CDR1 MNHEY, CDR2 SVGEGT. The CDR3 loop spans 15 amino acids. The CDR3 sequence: CASSYSLAGPDTQYF. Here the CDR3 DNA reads TGTGCCAGCAGTTACTCACTAGCGGGCCCAGATACGCAGTATTTT.

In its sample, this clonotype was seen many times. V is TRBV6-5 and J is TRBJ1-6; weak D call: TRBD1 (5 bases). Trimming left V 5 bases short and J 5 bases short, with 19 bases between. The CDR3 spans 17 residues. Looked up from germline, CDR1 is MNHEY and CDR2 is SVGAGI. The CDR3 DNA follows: TGTGCCAGCAGTCCCTCCGGGGTACAGGAAAATAATTCACCCCTCCACTTT. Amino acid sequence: CASSPSGVQENNSPLHF.

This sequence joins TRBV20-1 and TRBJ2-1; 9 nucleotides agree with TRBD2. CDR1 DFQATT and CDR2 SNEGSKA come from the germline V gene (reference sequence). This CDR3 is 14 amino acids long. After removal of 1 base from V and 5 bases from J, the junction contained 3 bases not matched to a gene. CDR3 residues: CSARGTSVHNEQFF. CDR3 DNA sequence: TGCAGTGCTAGAGGGACTAGCGTCCACAATGAGCAGTTCTTC.

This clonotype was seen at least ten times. CDR3 bases: TGTGCCAGCAGTGAAAGGCCAAGAACAGGGTCTCGAGAGACCCAGTACTTC. This sequence encodes CASSERPRTGSRETQYF. The chain has TRBV6-1 and TRBJ2-5; D might be TRBD1 (6 bases). This CDR3 comprises 17 residues. The V end lost 2 bases, the J end lost 4 bases, and 20 bases lay between the germline ends. The germline CDR1 and CDR2 sequences are MNHNS and SASEGT.

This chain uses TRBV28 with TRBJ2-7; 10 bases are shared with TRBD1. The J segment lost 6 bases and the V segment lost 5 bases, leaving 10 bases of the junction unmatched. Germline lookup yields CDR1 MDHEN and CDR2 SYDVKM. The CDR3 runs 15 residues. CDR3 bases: TGTGCCAGCAGTGACCCCGGGACAGGGGTCAGCGAGCAGTACTTC. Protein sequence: CASSDPGTGVSEQYF.

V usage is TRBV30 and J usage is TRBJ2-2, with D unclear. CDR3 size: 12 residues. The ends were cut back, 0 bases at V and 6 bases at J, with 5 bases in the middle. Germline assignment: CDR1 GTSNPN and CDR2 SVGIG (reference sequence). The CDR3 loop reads CAWSVWAGELFF. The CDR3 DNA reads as TGTGCCTGGAGTGTGTGGGCCGGGGAGCTGTTTTTT.

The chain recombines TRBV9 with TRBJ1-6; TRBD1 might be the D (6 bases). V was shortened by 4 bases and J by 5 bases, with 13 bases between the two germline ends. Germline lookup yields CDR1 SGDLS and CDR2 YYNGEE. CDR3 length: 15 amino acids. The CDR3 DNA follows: TGTGCCAGCAGCCCCGCCCGGACAGATAATTCACCCCTCCACTTT. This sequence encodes CASSPARTDNSPLHF.

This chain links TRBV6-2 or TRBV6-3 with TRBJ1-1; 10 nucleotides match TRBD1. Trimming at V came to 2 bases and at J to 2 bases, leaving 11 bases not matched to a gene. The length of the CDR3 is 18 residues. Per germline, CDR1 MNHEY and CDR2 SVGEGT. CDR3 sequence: CASSYQLPGQGTNTEAFF. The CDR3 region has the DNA TGTGCCAGCAGTTACCAACTCCCGGGACAGGGGACTAACACTGAAGCTTTCTTT.

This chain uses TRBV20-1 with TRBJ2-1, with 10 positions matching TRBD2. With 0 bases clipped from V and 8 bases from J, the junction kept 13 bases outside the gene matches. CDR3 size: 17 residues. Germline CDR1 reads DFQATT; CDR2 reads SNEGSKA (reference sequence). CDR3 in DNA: TGCAGTGCTAGAGACGACGCCGGGACTAGCGCCAGCTATGAGCAGTTCTTC. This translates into CSARDDAGTSASYEQFF.

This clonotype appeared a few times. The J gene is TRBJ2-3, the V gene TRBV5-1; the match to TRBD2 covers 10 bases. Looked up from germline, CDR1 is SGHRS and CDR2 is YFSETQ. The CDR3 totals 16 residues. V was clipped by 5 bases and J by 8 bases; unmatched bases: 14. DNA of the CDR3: TGCGCCAGCAGTCGCCCCGGGACTAGCGCCGTAGGTACGCAGTATTTT. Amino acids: CASSRPGTSAVGTQYF.

The CDR3 reads CATSRDRTLQYF. The DNA of the CDR3 is TGTGCCACCAGCAGAGATAGGACTTTGCAGTACTTC. The chain uses TRBV15 and TRBJ2-7, with D possibly being TRBD2 (5 bases). Deletions cut 0 bases from V and 9 bases from J, with 9 bases between. This CDR3 region has 12 residues. Looked up from germline, CDR1 is LNHNV and CDR2 is YYDKDF (reference sequence).

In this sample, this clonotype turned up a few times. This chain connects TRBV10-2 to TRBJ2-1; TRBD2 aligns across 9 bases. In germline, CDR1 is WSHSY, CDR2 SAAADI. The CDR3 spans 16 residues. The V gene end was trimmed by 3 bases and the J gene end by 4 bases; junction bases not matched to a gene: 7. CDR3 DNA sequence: TGCGCCAGCAGTGATAGCGGGAGATTTAGTTACAATGAGCAGTTCTTC. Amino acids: CASSDSGRFSYNEQFF.

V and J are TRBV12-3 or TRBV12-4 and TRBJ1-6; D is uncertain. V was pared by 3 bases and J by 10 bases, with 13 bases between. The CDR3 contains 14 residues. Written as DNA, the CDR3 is TGTGCCAGCAGTTTCAAGGGCCCGGGCTCACCCCTCCACTTT. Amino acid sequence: CASSFKGPGSPLHF.

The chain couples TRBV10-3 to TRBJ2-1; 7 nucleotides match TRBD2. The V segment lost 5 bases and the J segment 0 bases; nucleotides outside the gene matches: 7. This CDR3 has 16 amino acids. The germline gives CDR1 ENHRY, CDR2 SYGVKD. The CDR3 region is CAISTRRESSYNEQFF. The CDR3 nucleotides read TGTGCCATCAGTACGCGGCGGGAGAGCTCCTACAATGAGCAGTTCTTC.

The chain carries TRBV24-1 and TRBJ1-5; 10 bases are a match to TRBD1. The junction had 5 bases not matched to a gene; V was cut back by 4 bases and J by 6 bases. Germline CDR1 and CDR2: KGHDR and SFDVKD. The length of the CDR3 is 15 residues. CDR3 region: CATSDSGTGVQPQHF. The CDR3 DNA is TGTGCCACCAGTGACAGCGGGACAGGGGTTCAGCCCCAGCATTTT.

The chain's CDR3 is CASSRTTLNTGELFF. The CDR3, as DNA: TGTGCCAGCAGTCGGACTACCCTGAACACCGGGGAGCTGTTTTTT. The V gene is TRBV12-3 or TRBV12-4, the J gene TRBJ2-2; D may be TRBD2 (6 bases). The CDR3 length is 15 residues. Between the trimmed V and J ends, which lost 5 bases and 1 base, there was a span of 11 bases.

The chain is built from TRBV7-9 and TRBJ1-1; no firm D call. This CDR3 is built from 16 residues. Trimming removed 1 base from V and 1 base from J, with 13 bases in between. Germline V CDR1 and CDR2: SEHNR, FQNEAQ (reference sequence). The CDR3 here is CASSLVSGEANTEAFF. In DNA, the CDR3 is TGTGCCAGCAGCTTAGTGTCCGGAGAGGCGAACACTGAAGCTTTCTTT.

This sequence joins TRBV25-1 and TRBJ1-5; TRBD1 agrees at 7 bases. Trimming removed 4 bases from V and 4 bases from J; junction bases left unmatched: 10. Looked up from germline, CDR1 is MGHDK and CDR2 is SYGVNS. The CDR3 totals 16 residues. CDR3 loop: CASSARDSRRNQPQHF. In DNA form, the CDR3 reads TGTGCCAGCAGTGCCAGGGACAGTAGGAGGAATCAGCCCCAGCATTTT.

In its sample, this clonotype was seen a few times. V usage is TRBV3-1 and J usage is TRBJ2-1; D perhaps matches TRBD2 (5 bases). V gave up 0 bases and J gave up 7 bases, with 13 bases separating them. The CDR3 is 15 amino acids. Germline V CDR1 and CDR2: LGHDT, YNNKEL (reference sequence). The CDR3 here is CASSQELVLGNEQFF. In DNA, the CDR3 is TGTGCCAGCAGCCAAGAACTAGTACTCGGGAATGAGCAGTTCTTC.

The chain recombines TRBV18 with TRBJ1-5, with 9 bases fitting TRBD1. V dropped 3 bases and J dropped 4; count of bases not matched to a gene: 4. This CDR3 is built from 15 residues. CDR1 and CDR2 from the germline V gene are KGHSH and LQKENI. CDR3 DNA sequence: TGTGCCAGCTCACCCGGGACAGGGCCTAATCAGCCCCAGCATTTT. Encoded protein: CASSPGTGPNQPQHF.

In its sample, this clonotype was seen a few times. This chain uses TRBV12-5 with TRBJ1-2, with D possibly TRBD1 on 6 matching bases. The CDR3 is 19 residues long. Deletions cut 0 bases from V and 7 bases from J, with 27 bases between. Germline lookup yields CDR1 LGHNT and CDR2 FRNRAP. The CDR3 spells CASGLVSTGRWTDVGGYTF. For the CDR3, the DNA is TGTGCTAGTGGTTTGGTGAGCACAGGGAGGTGGACGGACGTGGGTGGCTACACCTTC.

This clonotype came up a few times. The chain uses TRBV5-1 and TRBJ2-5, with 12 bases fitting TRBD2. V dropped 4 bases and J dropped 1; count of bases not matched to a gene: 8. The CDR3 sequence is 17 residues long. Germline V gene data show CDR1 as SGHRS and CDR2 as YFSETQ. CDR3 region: CASSGGTSGPPQETQYF. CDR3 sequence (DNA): TGCGCCAGCAGCGGAGGGACTAGCGGGCCCCCCCAAGAGACCCAGTACTTC.

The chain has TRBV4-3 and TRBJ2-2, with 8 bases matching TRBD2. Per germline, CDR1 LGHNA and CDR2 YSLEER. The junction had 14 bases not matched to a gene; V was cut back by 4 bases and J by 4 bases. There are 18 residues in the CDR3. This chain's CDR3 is CASSPRRNGRGVTGELFF. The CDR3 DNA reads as TGCGCCAGCAGCCCCAGAAGGAACGGGAGGGGTGTCACCGGGGAGCTGTTTTTT.

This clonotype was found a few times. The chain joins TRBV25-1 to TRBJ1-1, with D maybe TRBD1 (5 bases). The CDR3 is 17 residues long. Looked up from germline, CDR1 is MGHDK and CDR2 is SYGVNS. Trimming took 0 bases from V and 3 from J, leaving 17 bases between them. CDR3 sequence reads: CASSEYMDFLGDTEAFF. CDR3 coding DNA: TGTGCCAGCAGTGAATATATGGACTTTCTGGGGGACACTGAAGCTTTCTTT.

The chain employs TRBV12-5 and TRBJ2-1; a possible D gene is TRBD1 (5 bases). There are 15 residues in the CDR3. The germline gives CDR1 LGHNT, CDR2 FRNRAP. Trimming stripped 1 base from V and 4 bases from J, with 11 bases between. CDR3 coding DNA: TGTGCTAGTGGTTTGGGCCCTACAGGATACAATGAGCAGTTCTTC. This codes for CASGLGPTGYNEQFF.

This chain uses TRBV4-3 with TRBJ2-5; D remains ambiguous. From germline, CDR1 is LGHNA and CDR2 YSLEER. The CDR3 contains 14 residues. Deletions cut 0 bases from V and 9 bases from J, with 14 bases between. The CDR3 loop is CASSQEASIWAQYF. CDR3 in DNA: TGCGCCAGCAGCCAAGAGGCCTCCATATGGGCCCAGTACTTC.

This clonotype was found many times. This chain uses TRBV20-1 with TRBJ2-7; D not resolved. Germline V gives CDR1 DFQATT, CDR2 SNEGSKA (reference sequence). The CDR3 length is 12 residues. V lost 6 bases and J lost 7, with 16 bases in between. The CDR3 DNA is TGCAGTGCCACAGCATCGGGTCTTGAGCAGTACTTC. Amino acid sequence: CSATASGLEQYF.

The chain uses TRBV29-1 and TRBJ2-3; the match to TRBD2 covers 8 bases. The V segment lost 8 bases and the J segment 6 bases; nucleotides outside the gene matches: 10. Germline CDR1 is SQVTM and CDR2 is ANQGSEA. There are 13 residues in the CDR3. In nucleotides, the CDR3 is TGCAGCCGTCGGGGGGGCTGGTGGGATACGCAGTATTTT. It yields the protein CSRRGGWWDTQYF.

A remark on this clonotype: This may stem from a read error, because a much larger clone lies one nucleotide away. This CDR3 is CASSYGGGSVF. For the CDR3, the DNA is TGTGCCAGCAGTTATGGAGGGGGCTCGGTCTTC. The chain couples TRBV6-5 to TRBJ2-1, with TRBD1 as a possible D gene (7 bases). This CDR3 contains 11 residues. Germline CDR1 reads MNHEY; CDR2 reads SVGAGI.